What follows describes a single T cell receptor beta chain. Its antigen is still unknown. CDR3 length: 15 amino acids. The trim removed 8 bases at V and 6 bases at J, leaving 15 bases unmatched. Germline CDR1 is GTSNPN and CDR2 is SVGIG (reference sequence). The source of the sample is a study of cytomegalovirus exposure and HLA in healthy donors. The study ran its PCR with 60 Vbeta and 13 Jbeta primers. Produced via immunoSEQ multiplex PCR; TCRdb's table is partial and in-frame only. The table includes 85,000 to 120,000 clones, 75% to 90% detected once. Whole-study results and caveats: There were reportedly fewer N-insertions in an Asian-associated ancestry cluster than the approximately 640-donor mean, in a later analysis.

The clonotype comes from a man aged 40-49 years in good health and CMV-seronegative. Material: PBMCs. The rearrangement joins TRBV30 to TRBJ2-3; the match to TRBD2 covers 9 bases. The chain's CDR3 is CAGTRAGGASDTQYF. CDR3 sequence (DNA): TGTGCCGGGACCCGGGCGGGGGGGGCCTCGGATACGCAGTATTTT.